A single TCR beta chain is shown here with its context. TCRdb's table, derived via immunoSEQ multiplex PCR, lists solely in-frame clones and lacks some. The table has about 190,000 clones, about four fifths seen once. V was cut by 3 bases and J by 3 bases, with 19 bases left in between. The CDR3 sequence is 17 residues long. CDR1 SGDLS and CDR2 YYNGEE come from the germline V gene. The data were taken from a study of blood T cell repertoires in COVID-19. Source material: PBMCs or T cells enriched from blood (not recorded which). The rearrangement uses TRBV9 and TRBJ2-1; possible D gene TRBD2, 8 bases. This TCR was recovered from a woman aged 30 to 39 who had recovered from COVID-19. The CDR3 DNA sequence: TGTGCCAGCAGCGACAGGGGCGCTAGCGGGTTCTACAATGAGCAGTTCTTC. It is translated as CASSDRGASGFYNEQFF. Full variable domain (remainder filled in from reference TRBV9 and TRBJ2-1): DSGVTQTPKHLITATGQRVTLRCSPRSGDLSVYWYQQSLDQGLQFLIQYYNGEERAKGNILERFSAQQFPDLHSELNLSSLELGDSALYFCASSDRGASGFYNEQFFGPGTRLTVL.